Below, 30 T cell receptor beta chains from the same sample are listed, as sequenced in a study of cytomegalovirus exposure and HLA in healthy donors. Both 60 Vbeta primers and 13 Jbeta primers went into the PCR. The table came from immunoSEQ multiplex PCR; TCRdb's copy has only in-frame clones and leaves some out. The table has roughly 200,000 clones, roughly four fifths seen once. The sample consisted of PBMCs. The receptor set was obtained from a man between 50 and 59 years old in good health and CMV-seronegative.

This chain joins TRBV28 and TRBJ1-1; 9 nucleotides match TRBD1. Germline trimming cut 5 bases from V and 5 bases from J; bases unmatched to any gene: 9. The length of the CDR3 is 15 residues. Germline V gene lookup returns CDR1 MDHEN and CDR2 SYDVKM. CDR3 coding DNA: TGTGCCAGCAGTCCTCCTCGGACAGGGGAGACTGAAGCTTTCTTT. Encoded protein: CASSPPRTGETEAFF.

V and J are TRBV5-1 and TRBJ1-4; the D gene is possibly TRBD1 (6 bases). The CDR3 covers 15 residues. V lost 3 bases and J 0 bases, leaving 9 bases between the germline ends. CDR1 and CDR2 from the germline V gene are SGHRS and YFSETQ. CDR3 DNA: TGCGCCAGCAGCTCTGAGGGGGCAACTAATGAAAAACTGTTTTTT. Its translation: CASSSEGATNEKLFF.

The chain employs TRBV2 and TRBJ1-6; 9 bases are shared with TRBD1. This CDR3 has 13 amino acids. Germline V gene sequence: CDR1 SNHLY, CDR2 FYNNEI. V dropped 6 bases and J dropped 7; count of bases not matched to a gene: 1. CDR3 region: CASRGQGNSPLHF. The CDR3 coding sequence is TGTGCCAGCAGAGGACAGGGGAATTCACCCCTCCACTTT. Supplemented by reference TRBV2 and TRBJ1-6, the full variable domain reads EPEVTQTPSHQVTQMGQEVILRCVPISNHLYFYWYRQILGQKVEFLVSFYNNEISEKSEIFDDQFSVERPDGSNFTLKIRSTKLEDSAMYFCASRGQGNSPLHFGNGTRLTVT.

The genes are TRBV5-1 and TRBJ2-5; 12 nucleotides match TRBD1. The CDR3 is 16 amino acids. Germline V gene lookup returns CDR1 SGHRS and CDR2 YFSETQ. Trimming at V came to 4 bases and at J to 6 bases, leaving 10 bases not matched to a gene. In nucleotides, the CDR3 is TGCGCCAGCAGCGAGGGACAGGGGGCCGGCATGCAGACCCAGTACTTC. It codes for CASSEGQGAGMQTQYF.

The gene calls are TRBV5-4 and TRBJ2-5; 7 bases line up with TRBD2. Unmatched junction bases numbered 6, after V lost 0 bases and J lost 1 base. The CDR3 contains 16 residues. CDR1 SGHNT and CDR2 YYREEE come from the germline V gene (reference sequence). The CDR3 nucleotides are TGTGCCAGCAGCTTGGAGTTAGCGGGTTTCCAAGAGACCCAGTACTTC. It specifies CASSLELAGFQETQYF. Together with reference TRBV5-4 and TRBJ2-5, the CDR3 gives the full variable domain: ETGVTQSPTHLIKTRGQQVTLRCSSQSGHNTVSWYQQALGQGPQFIFQYYREEENGRGNFPPRFSGLQFPNYSSELNVNALELDDSALYLCASSLELAGFQETQYFGPGTRLLVL.

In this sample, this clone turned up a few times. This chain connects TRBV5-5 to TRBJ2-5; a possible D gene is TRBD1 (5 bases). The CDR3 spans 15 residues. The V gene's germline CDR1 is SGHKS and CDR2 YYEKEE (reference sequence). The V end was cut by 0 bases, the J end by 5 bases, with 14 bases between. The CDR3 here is CASSLAVGRQETQYF. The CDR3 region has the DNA TGTGCCAGCAGCTTGGCGGTGGGCAGACAGGAGACCCAGTACTTC.

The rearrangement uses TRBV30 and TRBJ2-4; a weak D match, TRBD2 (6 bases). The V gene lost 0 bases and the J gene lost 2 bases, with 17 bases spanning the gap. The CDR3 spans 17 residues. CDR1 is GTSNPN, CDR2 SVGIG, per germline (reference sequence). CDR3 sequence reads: CAWSVPGLTKTKNIQYF. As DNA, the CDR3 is TGTGCCTGGAGTGTCCCCGGACTAACCAAGACCAAAAACATTCAGTACTTC.

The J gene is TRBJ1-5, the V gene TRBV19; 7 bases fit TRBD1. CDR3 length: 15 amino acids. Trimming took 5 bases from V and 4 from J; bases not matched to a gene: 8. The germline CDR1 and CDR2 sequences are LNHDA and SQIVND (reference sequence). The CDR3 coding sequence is TGTGCCAGTAGTGGTGCCGGGACAGTAAATCAGCCCCAGCATTTT. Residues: CASSGAGTVNQPQHF.

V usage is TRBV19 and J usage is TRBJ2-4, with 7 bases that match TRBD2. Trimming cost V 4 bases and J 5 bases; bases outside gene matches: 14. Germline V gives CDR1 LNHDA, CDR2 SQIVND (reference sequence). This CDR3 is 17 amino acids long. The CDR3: CASSRGGEGSSQNIQYF. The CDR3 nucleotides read TGTGCCAGTAGTAGGGGGGGTGAGGGAAGCTCTCAAAACATTCAGTACTTC.

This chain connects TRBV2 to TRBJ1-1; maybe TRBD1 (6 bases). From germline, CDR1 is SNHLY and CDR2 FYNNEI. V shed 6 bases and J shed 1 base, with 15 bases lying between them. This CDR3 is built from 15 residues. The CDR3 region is CASSDLRGGNTEAFF. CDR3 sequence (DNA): TGTGCCAGCAGCGACTTAAGGGGGGGGAACACTGAAGCTTTCTTT.

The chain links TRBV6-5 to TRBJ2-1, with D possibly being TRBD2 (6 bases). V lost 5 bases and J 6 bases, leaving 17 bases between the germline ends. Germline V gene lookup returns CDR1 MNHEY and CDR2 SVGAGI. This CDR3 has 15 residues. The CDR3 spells CASSPWGGIGNEQFF. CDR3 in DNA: TGTGCCAGCAGTCCCTGGGGCGGGATAGGCAATGAGCAGTTCTTC.

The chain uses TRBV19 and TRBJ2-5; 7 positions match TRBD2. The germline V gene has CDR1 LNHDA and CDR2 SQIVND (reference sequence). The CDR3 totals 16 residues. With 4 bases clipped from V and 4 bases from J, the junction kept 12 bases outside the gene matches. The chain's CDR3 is CASSTGTTSTLETQYF. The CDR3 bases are TGTGCCAGTAGTACTGGGACTACGTCCACGCTAGAGACCCAGTACTTC.

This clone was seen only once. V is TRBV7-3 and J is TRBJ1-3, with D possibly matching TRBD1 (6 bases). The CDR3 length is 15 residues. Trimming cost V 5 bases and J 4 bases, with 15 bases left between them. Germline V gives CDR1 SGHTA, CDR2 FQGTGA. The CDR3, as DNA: TGTGCCAGCAGCCCGTCAGGGGTTGAGGGAAACACCATATATTTT. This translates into CASSPSGVEGNTIYF.

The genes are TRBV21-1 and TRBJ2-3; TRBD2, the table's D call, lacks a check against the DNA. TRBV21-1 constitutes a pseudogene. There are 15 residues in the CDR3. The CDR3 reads CAGPRDRTTTDTQYF. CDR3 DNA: TGTGCCGGCCCCAGGGATCGGACTACAACAGATACGCAGTATTTT.

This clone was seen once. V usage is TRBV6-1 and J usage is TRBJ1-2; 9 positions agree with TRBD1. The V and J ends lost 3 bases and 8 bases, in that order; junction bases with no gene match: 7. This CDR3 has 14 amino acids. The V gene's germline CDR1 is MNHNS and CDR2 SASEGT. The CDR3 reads CASSDGQGTGGYTF. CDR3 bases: TGTGCCAGCAGTGATGGACAGGGGACCGGGGGCTACACCTTC.

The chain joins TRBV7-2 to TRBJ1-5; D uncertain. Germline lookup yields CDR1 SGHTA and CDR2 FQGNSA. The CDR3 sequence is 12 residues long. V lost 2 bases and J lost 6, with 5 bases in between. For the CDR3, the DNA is TGTGCCAGCAGCTTATCATCTCAGCCCCAGCATTTT. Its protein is CASSLSSQPQHF.

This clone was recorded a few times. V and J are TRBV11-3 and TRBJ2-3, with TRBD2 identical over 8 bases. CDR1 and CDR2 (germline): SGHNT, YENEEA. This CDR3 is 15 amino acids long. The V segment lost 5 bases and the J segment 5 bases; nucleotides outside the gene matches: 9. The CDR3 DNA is TGTGCCAGCAGCCGGGGGGGGTCCGTTCGAGATACGCAGTATTTT. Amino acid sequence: CASSRGGSVRDTQYF.

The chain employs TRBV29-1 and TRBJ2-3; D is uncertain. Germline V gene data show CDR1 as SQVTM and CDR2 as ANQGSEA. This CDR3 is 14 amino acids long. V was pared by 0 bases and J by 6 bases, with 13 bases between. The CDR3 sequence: CSVEDPLVGDTQYF. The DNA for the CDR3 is TGCAGCGTTGAAGACCCCCTAGTCGGGGATACGCAGTATTTT.

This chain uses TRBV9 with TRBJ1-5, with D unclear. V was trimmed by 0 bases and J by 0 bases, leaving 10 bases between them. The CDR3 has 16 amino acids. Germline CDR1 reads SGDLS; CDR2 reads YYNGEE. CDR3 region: CASSVGADYSNQPQHF. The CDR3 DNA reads TGTGCCAGCAGCGTAGGAGCCGATTATAGCAATCAGCCCCAGCATTTT.

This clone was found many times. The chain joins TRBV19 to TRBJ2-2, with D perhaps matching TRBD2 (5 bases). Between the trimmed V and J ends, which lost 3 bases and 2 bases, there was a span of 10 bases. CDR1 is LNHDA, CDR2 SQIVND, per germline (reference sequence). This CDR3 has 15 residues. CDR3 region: CASSINSVNTGELFF. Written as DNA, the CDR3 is TGTGCCAGTAGTATCAATAGCGTTAACACCGGGGAGCTGTTTTTT.

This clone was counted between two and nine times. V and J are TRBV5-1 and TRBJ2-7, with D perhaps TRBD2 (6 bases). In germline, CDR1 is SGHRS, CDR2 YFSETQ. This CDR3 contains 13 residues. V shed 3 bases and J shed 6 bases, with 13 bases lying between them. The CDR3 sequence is CASSSASGPEQYF. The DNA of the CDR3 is TGCGCCAGCAGCTCGGCCAGCGGGCCCGAGCAGTACTTC.

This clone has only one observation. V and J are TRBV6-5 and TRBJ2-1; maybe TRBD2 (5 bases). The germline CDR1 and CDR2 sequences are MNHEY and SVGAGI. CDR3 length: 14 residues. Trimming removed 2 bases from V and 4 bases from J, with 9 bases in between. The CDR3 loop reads CASSYTRGYNEQFF. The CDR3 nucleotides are TGTGCCAGCAGTTACACCCGGGGATACAATGAGCAGTTCTTC.

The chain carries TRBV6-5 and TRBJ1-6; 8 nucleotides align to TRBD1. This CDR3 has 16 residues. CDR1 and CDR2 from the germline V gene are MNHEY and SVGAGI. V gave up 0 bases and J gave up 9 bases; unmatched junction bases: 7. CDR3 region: CASSYSISDRGSPLHF. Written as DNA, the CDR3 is TGTGCCAGCAGTTACTCGATCAGTGACAGGGGTTCACCCCTCCACTTT.

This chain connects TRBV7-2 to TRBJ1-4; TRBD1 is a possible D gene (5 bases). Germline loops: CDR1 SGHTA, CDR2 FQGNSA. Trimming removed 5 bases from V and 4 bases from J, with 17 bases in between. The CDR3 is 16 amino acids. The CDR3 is CASSDRGRHLNEKLFF. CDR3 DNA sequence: TGTGCCAGCAGCGATAGGGGCCGCCACCTTAATGAAAAACTGTTTTTT. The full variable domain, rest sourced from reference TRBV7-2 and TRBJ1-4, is GAGVSQSPSNKVTEKGKDVELRCDPISGHTALYWYRQSLGQGLEFLIYFQGNSAPDKSGLPSDRFSAERTGGSVSTLTIQRTQQEDSAVYLCASSDRGRHLNEKLFFGSGTQLSVL.

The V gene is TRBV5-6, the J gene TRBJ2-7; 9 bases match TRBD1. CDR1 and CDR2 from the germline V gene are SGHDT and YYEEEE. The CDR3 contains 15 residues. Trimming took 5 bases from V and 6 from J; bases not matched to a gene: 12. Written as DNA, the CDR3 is TGTGCCAGCAGTCTTTCGGGAACAGGGGGCTTCGAGCAGTACTTC. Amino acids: CASSLSGTGGFEQYF.

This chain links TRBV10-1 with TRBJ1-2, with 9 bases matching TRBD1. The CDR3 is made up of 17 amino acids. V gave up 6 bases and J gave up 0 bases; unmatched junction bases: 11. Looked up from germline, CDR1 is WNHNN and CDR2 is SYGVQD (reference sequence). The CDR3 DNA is TGCGCCAGCAGATACCCACAGGGGGCGCGAGCTAACTATGGCTACACCTTC. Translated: CASRYPQGARANYGYTF.

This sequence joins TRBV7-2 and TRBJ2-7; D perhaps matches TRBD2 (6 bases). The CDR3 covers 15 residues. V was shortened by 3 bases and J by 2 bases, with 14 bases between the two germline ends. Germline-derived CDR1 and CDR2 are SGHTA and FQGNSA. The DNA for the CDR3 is TGTGCCAGCAGCTTCAGCGGGCTTCAAACCTACGAGCAGTACTTC. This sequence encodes CASSFSGLQTYEQYF.

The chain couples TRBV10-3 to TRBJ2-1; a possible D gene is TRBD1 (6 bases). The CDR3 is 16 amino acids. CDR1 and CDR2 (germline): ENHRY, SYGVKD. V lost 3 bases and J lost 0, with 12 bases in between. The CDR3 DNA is TGTGCCATCAGTGATCAGGGGTTAAGCTCCTACAATGAGCAGTTCTTC. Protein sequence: CAISDQGLSSYNEQFF.

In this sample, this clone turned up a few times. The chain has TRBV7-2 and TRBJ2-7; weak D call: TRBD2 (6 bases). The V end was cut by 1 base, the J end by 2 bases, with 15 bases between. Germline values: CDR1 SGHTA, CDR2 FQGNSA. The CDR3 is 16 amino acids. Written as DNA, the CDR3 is TGTGCCAGCAGCTTAGGCGGGGCAGTCGGAGCCTACGAGCAGTACTTC. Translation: CASSLGGAVGAYEQYF.

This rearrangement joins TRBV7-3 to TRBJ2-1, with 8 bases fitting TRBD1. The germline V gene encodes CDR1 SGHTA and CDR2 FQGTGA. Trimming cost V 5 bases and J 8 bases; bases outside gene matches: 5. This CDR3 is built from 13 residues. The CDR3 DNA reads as TGTGCCAGCAGCATACAGACAGGGGATGAGCAGTTCTTC. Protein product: CASSIQTGDEQFF.